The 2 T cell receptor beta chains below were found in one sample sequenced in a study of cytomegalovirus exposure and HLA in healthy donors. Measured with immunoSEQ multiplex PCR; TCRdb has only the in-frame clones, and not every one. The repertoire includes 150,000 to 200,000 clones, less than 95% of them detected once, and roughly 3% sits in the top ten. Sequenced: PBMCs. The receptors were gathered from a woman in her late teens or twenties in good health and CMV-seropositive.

This CDR3 reads CATSRDSGGVETQYF. The CDR3 DNA sequence: TGTGCCACCAGCAGAGATAGCGGGGGGGTAGAGACCCAGTACTTC. The chain uses TRBV15 and TRBJ2-5, with 11 bases that match TRBD2. The CDR3 extends over 15 amino acids. The germline V gene encodes CDR1 LNHNV and CDR2 YYDKDF (reference sequence). V lost 0 bases and J lost 4; bases outside the gene matches: 1. The variable domain in full, completed from reference TRBV15 and TRBJ2-5, reads DAMVIQNPRYQVTQFGKPVTLSCSQTLNHNVMYWYQQKSSQAPKLLFHYYDKDFNNEADTPDNFQSRRPNTSFCFLDIRSPGLGDTAMYLCATSRDSGGVETQYFGPGTRLLVL.

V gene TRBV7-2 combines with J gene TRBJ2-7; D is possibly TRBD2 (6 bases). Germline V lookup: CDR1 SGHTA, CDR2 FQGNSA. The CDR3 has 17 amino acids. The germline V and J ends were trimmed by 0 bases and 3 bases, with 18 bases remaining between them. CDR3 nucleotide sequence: TGTGCCAGCAGCTTAGCTAGTGGGGGGAGGAGGGGCTACGAGCAGTACTTC. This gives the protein CASSLASGGRRGYEQYF.